What follows are 27 T cell receptor beta chains derived from one specimen sequenced in a study of blood T cells in healthy people across ages. Together with a sample-barcoded 5' primer, a J-beta primer mix was included in a second PCR lasting about 6 to 11 cycles. TCRdb re-derived calls from the 5' RACE reads in MiXCR, one entry per CDR3 protein. The sample includes fewer than 1.5 million distinct CDR3 sequences, about 40% of them seen just once. Source material: blood. These receptors were obtained from a woman aged 18 to 35 in good health.

The chain combines TRBV24-1 with TRBJ2-1, with 10 bases fitting TRBD2. V gave up 2 bases and J gave up 9 bases; unmatched junction bases: 6. CDR3 length: 15 amino acids. CDR1 and CDR2 from the germline V gene are KGHDR and SFDVKD. CDR3 DNA: TGTGCCACCAGTGATTCGCGGCTAGCGGGAGTTGAGCAGTTCTTC. Translating gives CATSDSRLAGVEQFF.

V usage is TRBV12-3 or TRBV12-4 and J usage is TRBJ1-2, with D possibly matching TRBD1 (5 bases). Trimming pared 2 bases from V and 3 bases from J, leaving 10 bases between. This CDR3 region has 14 residues. The DNA of the CDR3 is TGTGCCAGCAGTTTAAGGGGAATGGACTATGGCTACACCTTC. Residues: CASSLRGMDYGYTF.

V and J are TRBV19 and TRBJ2-1; D is unclear. The CDR3 runs 15 residues. Trimming removed 1 base at V and 0 bases at J, with 7 bases between. Germline V gives CDR1 LNHDA, CDR2 SQIVND (reference sequence). This CDR3 reads CASSIVVSSYNEQFF. For the CDR3, the DNA is TGTGCCAGTAGTATAGTAGTTAGCTCCTACAATGAGCAGTTCTTC.

This rearrangement joins TRBV20-1 to TRBJ1-4; D not resolved. V dropped 1 base and J dropped 7 bases, with 13 bases sitting between them. The CDR3 totals 14 residues. Germline CDR1 reads DFQATT; CDR2 reads SNEGSKA (reference sequence). The DNA of the CDR3 is TGCAGTGCTAGAGCCGGCTTCTCGGGTGAAAAACTGTTTTTT. Translating gives CSARAGFSGEKLFF.

The J gene is TRBJ2-2, the V gene TRBV21-1; the table's D call, TRBD2, was not checked against the DNA. TRBV21-1 represents a pseudogene. CDR3 length: 16 amino acids. The CDR3 loop is CASKLPRPVNTGELFF. For the CDR3, the DNA is TGTGCCAGCAAACTCCCGCGCCCAGTGAACACCGGGGAGCTGTTTTTT.

The V gene is TRBV6-1, the J gene TRBJ2-5, with TRBD2 as a possible D gene (6 bases). Germline V lookup: CDR1 MNHNS, CDR2 SASEGT. This CDR3 is 18 amino acids long. The ends were cut back, 6 bases at V and 5 bases at J, with 28 bases in the middle. CDR3 residues: CASSQGKGGIHTGETQYF. CDR3 bases: TGTGCCAGCAGCCAAGGAAAGGGCGGGATCCACACCGGGGAGACCCAGTACTTC.

This chain joins TRBV4-2 and TRBJ1-2; no clear D gene. With 2 bases removed from V and 1 base from J, the gap between germline ends came to 11 bases. From germline, CDR1 is LGHNA and CDR2 YNFKEQ. There are 15 residues in the CDR3. The CDR3 loop reads CASSQLDGVNYGYTF. The CDR3 DNA reads TGTGCCAGCAGCCAACTGGACGGGGTTAACTATGGCTACACCTTC.

The rearrangement joins TRBV7-2 to TRBJ1-5, with D unresolved. The germline V gene has CDR1 SGHTA and CDR2 FQGNSA. Trimming stripped 1 base from V and 6 bases from J, with 10 bases between. The CDR3 runs to 14 residues. DNA for the CDR3: TGTGCCAGCAGCTTAGGGGTGTCGGGTCAGCCCCAGCATTTT. This translates into CASSLGVSGQPQHF.

The genes are TRBV2 and TRBJ1-4; tentative D call: TRBD1 (6 bases). Germline V gene sequence: CDR1 SNHLY, CDR2 FYNNEI. The CDR3 is 13 residues long. Between the trimmed V and J ends, which lost 11 bases and 4 bases, there was a span of 14 bases. This chain's CDR3 is CAGKGQINEKLFF. Here the CDR3 DNA reads TGTGCCGGAAAAGGACAGATTAATGAAAAACTGTTTTTT.

The J gene is TRBJ2-1, the V gene TRBV7-3, with 8 bases matching TRBD1. V lost 5 bases, J lost 10 bases, and 10 bases stayed unmatched. Germline V gene lookup returns CDR1 SGHTA and CDR2 FQGTGA. CDR3 length: 14 residues. The CDR3 is CASSVDRGYGEQFF. The CDR3 nucleotides read TGTGCCAGCAGCGTTGACAGGGGTTATGGAGAGCAGTTCTTC.

This clonotype has just one count. One base away lies a much larger clone, so this may be a sequencing read error. J is TRBJ1-2 and V is TRBV6-5; TRBD1 matches 7 bases. The ends lost 2 bases at V and 1 base at J; junction bases unmatched: 1. The germline CDR1 and CDR2 sequences are MNHEY and SVGAGI. The CDR3 totals 14 residues. The DNA of the CDR3 is TGTGCCAGCAGTTACGACAGGGTTAACTATGGCTACACCTTC. It codes for CASSYDRVNYGYTF.

With regard to this clonotype: Mismatch with germline at one junction end may stem from a read error. The chain carries TRBV20-1 and TRBJ2-5, with 7 positions matching TRBD2. Germline V lookup: CDR1 DFQATT, CDR2 SNEGSKA (reference sequence). The CDR3 consists of 12 residues. CDR3 loop: CNAPRAGETQYF. The CDR3 DNA sequence: TGCAATGCTCCCAGAGCGGGGGAGACCCAGTACTTC.

This clonotype was seen only a few times. The chain employs TRBV20-1 and TRBJ2-3; tentatively, D is TRBD1 (6 bases). The germline V gene encodes CDR1 DFQATT and CDR2 SNEGSKA (reference sequence). The CDR3 is made up of 19 amino acids. Trimming took off 0 bases at V and 2 bases at J, with 24 bases between the two ends. In DNA form, the CDR3 reads TGCAGTGCTAGAGATAAGCTGGGGCGTCGGACAGAGTACACAGATACGCAGTATTTT. Translated: CSARDKLGRRTEYTDTQYF.

With respect to this clonotype: Compared with germline, one end of the junction differs, possibly owing to a read error. The chain employs TRBV4-1 and TRBJ2-3; no clear D. The CDR3 contains 13 residues. Germline CDR1 MGHRA, CDR2 YSYEKL. The CDR3 reads CASSHEAPDMQYF. The CDR3 nucleotides read TGCGCCAGCAGCCACGAGGCCCCGGATATGCAGTATTTT.

This clonotype has a handful of counts. This chain connects TRBV28 to TRBJ2-7, with D maybe TRBD1 (5 bases). Germline V gives CDR1 MDHEN, CDR2 SYDVKM. Trimming shortened V by 5 bases and J by 4 bases, and 9 bases separated the two germline ends. The CDR3 sequence is 12 residues long. CDR3 nucleotide sequence: TGTGCCAGCAGTCACGACAGATACGAGCAGTACTTC. Its translation is CASSHDRYEQYF.

The chain links TRBV6-1 to TRBJ2-4, with no clear D. The DNA end is a closer match to TRBJ2-7, so the J assignment may be wrong. From germline, CDR1 is MNHNS and CDR2 SASEGT. The length of the CDR3 is 15 residues. The CDR3 region has the DNA TGTGCCAGCAGTGAAGTTTGGAACAAACTCTACGAGCAGTACTTC. Translation gives CASSEVWNKLYEQYF.

Here the CDR3 DNA reads TGTGCCAGCAATATGGACAGCTCGGGGGGCTACACCTTC. Translating gives CASNMDSSGGYTF. The chain has TRBV6-1 and TRBJ1-2; tentatively, D is TRBD1 (6 bases). This CDR3 comprises 13 residues. V lost 7 bases and J lost 8, with 17 bases in between. Germline CDR1 and CDR2: MNHNS and SASEGT.

This clonotype was seen a few times. This chain uses TRBV27 with TRBJ2-4; 8 bases align to TRBD1. CDR1 is MNHEY and CDR2 is SMNVEV in the germline V gene (reference sequence). The V and J ends lost 3 bases and 8 bases, in that order; junction bases with no gene match: 3. This CDR3 spans 13 amino acids. The CDR3 DNA reads TGTGCCAGCAGTTTCCAGGGGGCTGACATTCAGTACTTC. It encodes CASSFQGADIQYF.

The chain has TRBV5-1 and TRBJ2-1; 8 bases match TRBD1. V lost 1 base, J lost 8 bases, and 5 bases stayed unmatched. CDR3 length equals 14 residues. CDR1 and CDR2 from the germline V gene are SGHRS and YFSETQ. The CDR3 is CASSLYMDRDEQFF. The CDR3 DNA is TGCGCCAGCAGCTTGTATATGGACAGGGATGAGCAGTTCTTC.

This chain links TRBV20-1 with TRBJ1-2, with no clear D. CDR1 is DFQATT and CDR2 is SNEGSKA in the germline V gene (reference sequence). Trimming removed 5 bases from V and 0 bases from J, with 10 bases in between. The CDR3 has 13 residues. The CDR3 bases are TGCAGTGCTCGGACCGATCCTAACTATGGCTACACCTTC. It translates to CSARTDPNYGYTF.

J is TRBJ2-5 and V is TRBV5-1; 9 nucleotides line up with TRBD1. V shed 4 bases, J shed 4 bases, and the junction held 8 bases outside the gene matches. The CDR3 runs to 15 residues. Germline loops: CDR1 SGHRS, CDR2 YFSETQ. The CDR3 DNA reads TGCGCCAGCAGCCTTTCCGGGACAGGGCGAGAGACCCAGTACTTC. As protein: CASSLSGTGRETQYF.

This clonotype was counted a few times. The chain uses TRBV20-1 and TRBJ2-7, with a weak D call TRBD1 (6 bases). The CDR3 has 13 residues. Germline V gene lookup returns CDR1 DFQATT and CDR2 SNEGSKA (reference sequence). Trimming cost V 4 bases and J 0 bases, with 10 bases left between them. The DNA of the CDR3 is TGCAGTGCTAAGGACAGAAGCTCCTACGAGCAGTACTTC. Translation gives CSAKDRSSYEQYF.

This clonotype appeared a few times. The gene calls are TRBV15 and TRBJ2-1, with D uncertain. The CDR3 consists of 14 residues. The V gene lost 2 bases and the J gene lost 5 bases, with 10 bases spanning the gap. In germline, CDR1 is LNHNV, CDR2 YYDKDF (reference sequence). The CDR3 spells CATSRQTRHNEQFF. For the CDR3, the DNA is TGTGCCACCAGCAGACAGACCAGACACAATGAGCAGTTCTTC.

In DNA, the CDR3 is TGTGCCAGCAGCTTAAGGGTCTTCGAGCAGTACTTC. Amino acid sequence: CASSLRVFEQYF. This chain connects TRBV7-2 to TRBJ2-7; D is undetermined. CDR3 length: 12 residues. With 2 bases removed from V and 6 bases from J, the gap between germline ends came to 8 bases. Germline-derived CDR1 and CDR2 are SGHTA and FQGNSA.

This clonotype was recorded only once. A read error may produce the germline difference seen at one junction end. The V and J genes are TRBV5-1 and TRBJ2-3; no clear D. CDR1 and CDR2 from the germline V gene are SGHRS and YFSETQ. The CDR3 is 16 residues long. This CDR3 is CAGSSDPTLYTDTQYF. The CDR3 region has the DNA TGCGCCGGCAGCTCGGACCCGACACTTTACACAGATACGCAGTATTTT.

This clonotype was observed a few times. The V gene is TRBV14, the J gene TRBJ2-1; D gene ambiguous. Trimming removed 4 bases from V and 8 bases from J, with 18 bases in between. The CDR3 loop spans 15 amino acids. Germline V gives CDR1 SGHDN, CDR2 FVKESK. CDR3 in DNA: TGTGCCAGCAGCCCCCTGGAACAGCGCGCGGATGAGCAGTTCTTC. It yields the protein CASSPLEQRADEQFF.

This clonotype was seen a few times. The chain couples TRBV7-9 to TRBJ1-1; D possibly corresponds to TRBD1 (6 bases). Germline CDR1 is SEHNR and CDR2 is FQNEAQ (reference sequence). The length of the CDR3 is 15 residues. Trimming cost V 7 bases and J 4 bases, with 19 bases left between them. DNA of the CDR3: TGTGCCAGCATCTATGGTCAGGGGAGGGTCACTGAAGCTTTCTTT. Translation gives CASIYGQGRVTEAFF.